Sequencing of this TCR beta chain was carried out in a study of CXCR3-negative and CXCR3-positive naive CD8 T cells. Whole-study results and caveats: When CXCR3-positive naive cells were set against CXCR3-negative naive cells, the former had more hydrophobic TRB CDR3s.

The germline CDR1 and CDR2 sequences are DFQATT and SNEGSKA (reference sequence). The CDR3 is 17 residues long. The authors made the TRB cDNA libraries by 5' RACE using UMI labels. TCRdb re-called the 5' RACE reads, yielding one record per CDR3 amino acid sequence without DNA. In all, the sample yields some 64,000 distinct CDR3 sequences. Notes on this clonotype: Its antigen is currently unknown.

What was sequenced was naive CXCR3+ CD8+ T cells from blood. Subset indicated: CD45RO-CCR7+CD27+CD95- naive CD8+ T cells expressing CXCR3 (TNR3+). The V and J genes are TRBV20-1 and TRBJ2-5; no DNA is available, so the TRBD1 call from TCRdb remains unchecked. This receptor was obtained from a human donor in good health. Some clones in this sample may be carry-over from other donors' samples. CDR3 sequence: CSAKGEQVEGLGETQYF.